This passage covers 8 T cell receptor beta chains from one sample sequenced in a study of T cells after yellow fever vaccination. MiXCR, applied by TCRdb to the 5' RACE reads, yields one record per CDR3 protein. The data show 150,000 to 200,000 distinct CDR3 sequences, more than 9.5% seen once. Sequences were derived from CD8+ T cells sorted from PBMCs, sampled 15 days after the yellow fever booster vaccination. Receptor source: a man aged 18 to 29 who received the YFV17D yellow fever vaccine.

This clonotype has just a few counts. J is TRBJ2-2 and V is TRBV28; 10 bases match TRBD1. J lost 0 bases, V lost 6 bases, and 7 bases had no gene match. CDR1 and CDR2 (germline): MDHEN, SYDVKM. The CDR3 has 17 amino acids. CDR3 loop: CASRGTGESTNTGELFF. The CDR3 nucleotides read TGTGCCAGCAGGGGGACAGGGGAGAGTACGAACACCGGGGAGCTGTTTTTT.

This clonotype was seen a handful of times. This chain joins TRBV7-9 and TRBJ1-1; the D is unclear. With 5 bases removed from V and 7 bases from J, the gap between germline ends came to 5 bases. The CDR3 is 10 amino acids. The germline V gene has CDR1 SEHNR and CDR2 FQNEAQ (reference sequence). The DNA for the CDR3 is TGTGCCAGCAGCGTAGGTGAAGCTTTCTTT. Amino acid sequence: CASSVGEAFF.

In its sample, this clonotype was seen many times. The chain recombines TRBV11-2 with TRBJ2-3; the D gene is possibly TRBD1 (6 bases). V gave up 4 bases and J gave up 0 bases, with 11 bases separating them. The CDR3 consists of 15 residues. CDR1 is SGHAT, CDR2 FQNNGV, per germline. The CDR3 coding sequence is TGTGCCAGCAGCTCGGACAGCCCTAGCACAGATACGCAGTATTTT. The encoded protein is CASSSDSPSTDTQYF.

The V call is TRBV4-2, the J call TRBJ2-3, with D possibly being TRBD1 or TRBD2 (5 bases each). V shed 3 bases and J shed 0 bases, with 16 bases lying between them. This CDR3 has 17 residues. Germline lookup yields CDR1 LGHNA and CDR2 YNFKEQ. CDR3 coding DNA: TGTGCCAGCAGCCATAAGGGGCAGGACTTGAGCACAGATACGCAGTATTTT. The encoded protein is CASSHKGQDLSTDTQYF.

This chain connects TRBV10-3 to TRBJ2-2, with 11 bases fitting TRBD1. CDR3 length equals 14 residues. V lost 6 bases and J lost 5; bases outside the gene matches: 2. The V gene's germline CDR1 is ENHRY and CDR2 SYGVKD. CDR3 in DNA: TGTGCCATCAGCGGGACAGGGGGGACCGGGGAGCTGTTTTTT. Translating gives CAISGTGGTGELFF.

This clonotype was detected many times. The chain has TRBV7-2 and TRBJ2-2; TRBD2 matches 8 bases. The CDR3 runs 16 residues. Looked up from germline, CDR1 is SGHTA and CDR2 is FQGNSA. Trimming removed 4 bases from V and 1 base from J; junction bases left unmatched: 5. In DNA form, the CDR3 reads TGTGCCAGCAGCTACTATGCGGGGGGGAACACCGGGGAGCTGTTTTTT. Its translation: CASSYYAGGNTGELFF.

The V and J genes are TRBV7-9 and TRBJ2-7; the D call may be TRBD1 or TRBD2 (5 bases each). The CDR3 has 14 residues. Per germline, CDR1 SEHNR and CDR2 FQNEAQ (reference sequence). Trimming removed 1 base at V and 3 bases at J, with 10 bases between. The CDR3 DNA reads as TGTGCCAGCAGCTTAGACGGGGCCAACTACGAGCAGTACGTC. This encodes CASSLDGANYEQYV.

The sample holds a few counts of this clonotype. The rearrangement joins TRBV7-6 to TRBJ2-5; unclear D gene. The V and J ends lost 2 bases and 5 bases respectively, with 6 bases between them. Germline values: CDR1 SGHVS, CDR2 FNYEAQ. The CDR3 is made up of 12 amino acids. The CDR3 nucleotides read TGTGCCAGCAGCTTAATGCAGGAGACCCAGTACTTC. This translates into CASSLMQETQYF.